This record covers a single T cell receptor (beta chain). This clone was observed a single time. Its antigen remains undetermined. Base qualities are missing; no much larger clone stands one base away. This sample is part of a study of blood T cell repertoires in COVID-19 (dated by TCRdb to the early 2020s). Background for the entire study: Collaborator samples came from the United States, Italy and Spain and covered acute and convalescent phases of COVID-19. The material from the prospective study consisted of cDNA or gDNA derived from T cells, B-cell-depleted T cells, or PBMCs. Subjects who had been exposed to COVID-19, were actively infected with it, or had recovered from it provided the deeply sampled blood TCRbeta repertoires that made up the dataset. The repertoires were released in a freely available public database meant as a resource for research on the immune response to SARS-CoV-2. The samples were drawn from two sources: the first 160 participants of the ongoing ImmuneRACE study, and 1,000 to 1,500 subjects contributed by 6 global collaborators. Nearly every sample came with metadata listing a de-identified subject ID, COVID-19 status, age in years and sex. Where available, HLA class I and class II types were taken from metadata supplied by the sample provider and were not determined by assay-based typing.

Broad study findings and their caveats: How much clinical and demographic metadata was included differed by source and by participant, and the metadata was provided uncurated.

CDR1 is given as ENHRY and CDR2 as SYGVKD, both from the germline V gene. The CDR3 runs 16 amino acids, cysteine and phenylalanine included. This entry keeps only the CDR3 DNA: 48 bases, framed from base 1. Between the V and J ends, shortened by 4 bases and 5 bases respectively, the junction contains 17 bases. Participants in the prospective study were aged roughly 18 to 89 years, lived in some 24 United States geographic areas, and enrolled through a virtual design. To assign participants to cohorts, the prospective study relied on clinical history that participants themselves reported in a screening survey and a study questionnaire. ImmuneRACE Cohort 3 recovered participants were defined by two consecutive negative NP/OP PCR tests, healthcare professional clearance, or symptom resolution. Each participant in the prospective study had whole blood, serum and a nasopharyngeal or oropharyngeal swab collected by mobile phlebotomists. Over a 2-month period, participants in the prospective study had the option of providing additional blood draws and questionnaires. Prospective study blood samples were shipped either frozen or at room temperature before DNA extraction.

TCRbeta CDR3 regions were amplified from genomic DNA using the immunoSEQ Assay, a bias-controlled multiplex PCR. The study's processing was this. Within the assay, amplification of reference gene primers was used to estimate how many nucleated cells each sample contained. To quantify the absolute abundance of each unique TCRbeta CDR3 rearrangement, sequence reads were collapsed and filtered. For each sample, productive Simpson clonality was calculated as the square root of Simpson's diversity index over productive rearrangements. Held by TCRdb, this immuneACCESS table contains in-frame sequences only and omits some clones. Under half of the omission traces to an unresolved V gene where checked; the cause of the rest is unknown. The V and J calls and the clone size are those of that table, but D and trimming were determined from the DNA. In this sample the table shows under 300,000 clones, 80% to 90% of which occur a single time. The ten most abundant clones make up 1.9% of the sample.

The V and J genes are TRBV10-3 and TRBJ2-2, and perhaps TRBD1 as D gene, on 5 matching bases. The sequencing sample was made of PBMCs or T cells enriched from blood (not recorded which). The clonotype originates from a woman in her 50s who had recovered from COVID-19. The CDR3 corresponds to CAISVLGRVATGELFF. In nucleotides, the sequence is TGTGCCATCAGTGTGTTGGGCAGGGTGGCAACCGGGGAGCTGTTTTTT.